This T cell receptor (beta chain) was captured in a study of T cell repertoires in cytomegalovirus infection. As for the study in general: Well-studied HLA-B-restricted CMV epitopes were used in the study alongside recently identified HLA-C-restricted ones.

This CDR3 has 14 amino acids. CDR1 and CDR2 from the germline V gene are SGHVS and FNYEAQ. V shed 6 bases and J 3 bases; nucleotides not matched to a gene: 6. MiXCR was run by TCRdb on the reads, yielding one entry per CDR3 protein. Here the sample spans roughly 800,000 distinct CDR3 sequences, 25% to 30% being singletons. On this clonotype: The antigen remains undetermined.

General observations from the study: Summed public TCR beta family frequency identified CMV carriers bearing the relevant HLA. HLA-C-restricted TCR beta clonotypes specific for CMV led the ex vivo response.

Source: cultured CD8+ T cells from PBMCs, taken from culture after CMV antigen stimulation. The chain links TRBV7-6 to TRBJ2-5; 8 nucleotides match TRBD2. The receptor comes from a human donor in good health (CMV status not recorded). Some clones in this sample may be carry-over from other donors' samples. CDR3 amino acids: CASRPVGGEETQYF. In DNA, the CDR3 is TGTGCCAGCAGACCCGTCGGGGGGGAAGAGACCCAGTACTTC.